This TCR beta chain was sequenced during a study of CD8 T cells in ankylosing spondylitis. CDR1 is SGHRS and CDR2 is YFSETQ in the germline V gene. This CDR3 contains 14 residues. V was pared by 4 bases and J by 1 base, with 12 bases between. General observations from the study: What appeared characteristic of ankylosing spondylitis blood was a TCR beta motif of seven to nine highly homologous variants.

TCRdb fed the 5' RACE reads into MiXCR, producing one record per CDR3 protein. There are about 340,000 distinct CDR3 sequences in the sample; about 15% occur only once, and about 1% lies in the top ten. Only a few counts were recorded for this clonotype. Antigen unknown. The chain carries TRBV5-1 and TRBJ2-7; D might be TRBD1 (5 bases). Sequencing was done on a sample of blood, either unsorted or a sorted T cell fraction (not recorded which). The sequence came from a male donor with ankylosing spondylitis or in good health (not recorded which). CDR3 sequence: CASSSRATSYEQYF. As DNA, the CDR3 is TGCGCCAGCAGCAGCAGGGCTACTTCCTACGAGCAGTACTTC.